The 29 T cell receptor beta chains below come from one sample, sequenced in a study of PD-1 blockade in classical Hodgkin lymphoma (dated by TCRdb to about 2020). Libraries were prepared through the immunoSEQ multiplex PCR assay. TCRdb mirrors the immuneACCESS table, restricted to in-frame sequences. Some clones are absent from its copies; in checked studies, under half trace to an unresolved V gene, and the reason for the others is unknown. This sample comprises 90,000 to 130,000 clones, about 88% of them detected only once. The ten largest clones take up 20% of the sample. The time point label, as the study defines it: cycle 2 day 1 (C2D1) of nivolumab. Every trial patient had relapsed following autologous stem cell transplantation, and prior brentuximab vedotin exposure was what differed among cohorts A, B and C. Sample: peripheral blood mononuclear cells (PBMCs), taken before the second cycle of nivolumab. These receptors were taken from a human donor with classical Hodgkin lymphoma.

This clone has a handful of counts. The chain joins TRBV27 to TRBJ1-2; D may be TRBD1 (6 bases). This CDR3 spans 13 amino acids. The V gene's germline CDR1 is MNHEY and CDR2 SMNVEV (reference sequence). Trimming stripped 6 bases from V and 4 bases from J, with 12 bases between. CDR3 amino acids: CASSAGGGYGYTF. CDR3 bases: TGTGCCAGCAGCGCCGGAGGGGGCTATGGCTACACCTTC.

The chain couples TRBV7-9 to TRBJ2-1; 7 bases agree with TRBD1. There are 14 residues in the CDR3. V lost 2 bases and J lost 3; bases outside the gene matches: 1. Germline CDR1 is SEHNR and CDR2 is FQNEAQ (reference sequence). In nucleotides, the CDR3 is TGTGCCAGCAGCTTACACAGGGGCTACAATGAGCAGTTCTTC. Protein product: CASSLHRGYNEQFF. The full variable domain, completed using reference TRBV7-9 and TRBJ2-1, is DTGVSQNPRHKITKRGQNVTFRCDPISEHNRLYWYRQTLGQGPEFLTYFQNEAQLEKSRLLSDRFSAERPKGSFSTLEIQRTEQGDSAMYLCASSLHRGYNEQFFGPGTRLTVL.

The genes are TRBV11-2 and TRBJ2-1, with 11 bases aligning to TRBD2. Germline assignment: CDR1 SGHAT and CDR2 FQNNGV. Germline trimming cut 5 bases from V and 1 base from J; bases unmatched to any gene: 10. The CDR3 is made up of 18 amino acids. CDR3: CASSPGLLAGASYNEQFF. Here the CDR3 DNA reads TGTGCCAGCAGCCCGGGGTTACTAGCGGGAGCATCCTACAATGAGCAGTTCTTC.

The V call is TRBV29-1, the J call TRBJ2-7; possible D gene TRBD1, 7 bases. Germline V CDR1 and CDR2: SQVTM, ANQGSEA. CDR3 length equals 14 residues. The V end lost 6 bases, the J end lost 1 base, and 16 bases lay between the germline ends. Written as DNA, the CDR3 is TGCAGCGTCGCCGACAGGGAGGTTTCCTACGAGCAGTACTTC. This encodes CSVADREVSYEQYF.

This clone showed up just once. The chain employs TRBV15 and TRBJ2-1, with TRBD2 matching 7 bases. CDR1 LNHNV and CDR2 YYDKDF come from the germline V gene (reference sequence). This CDR3 is 17 amino acids long. Losses at the gene ends were 3 bases for V and 8 bases for J; bases not matched to a gene: 16. The CDR3 nucleotides are TGTGCCACCAGCAGCAAAGTCCCTCGACTAGCAGCCTATGAGCAGTTCTTC. This encodes CATSSKVPRLAAYEQFF.

This chain joins TRBV6-5 and TRBJ1-4, with 10 bases identical to TRBD1. Trimming took 2 bases from V and 5 from J; bases not matched to a gene: 5. The CDR3 extends over 16 amino acids. The V gene's germline CDR1 is MNHEY and CDR2 SVGAGI. The CDR3, as DNA: TGTGCCAGCAGTTACGGAAGGGGACAGGGGAATGAAAAACTGTTTTTT. It encodes CASSYGRGQGNEKLFF.

The rearrangement joins TRBV5-4 to TRBJ2-1; D is possibly TRBD2 (5 bases). The V and J ends lost 4 bases and 4 bases respectively, with 18 bases between them. The germline CDR1 and CDR2 sequences are SGHNT and YYREEE (reference sequence). This CDR3 spans 16 amino acids. The CDR3: CASSPRTLSKYNEQFF. The CDR3 DNA follows: TGTGCCAGCAGCCCAAGGACTCTATCAAAATACAATGAGCAGTTCTTC.

This rearrangement joins TRBV19 to TRBJ1-1; the D is unclear. The CDR3 sequence is 13 residues long. Germline V CDR1 and CDR2: LNHDA, SQIVND (reference sequence). V was cut by 4 bases and J by 11 bases, with 17 bases left in between. CDR3 protein: CASSTTRGQGAFF. The DNA of the CDR3 is TGTGCCAGTAGTACGACACGCGGCCAAGGGGCTTTCTTT.

This clone was picked up one time. The chain has TRBV6-5 and TRBJ1-1; 8 bases agree with TRBD1. The J segment lost 5 bases and the V segment lost 10 bases, leaving 9 bases of the junction unmatched. There are 13 residues in the CDR3. Germline loops: CDR1 MNHEY, CDR2 SVGAGI. As DNA, the CDR3 is TGTGCCACCGAAGGACAGGGTAGAACTGAAGCTTTCTTT. Protein sequence: CATEGQGRTEAFF.

The rearrangement joins TRBV6-1 to TRBJ2-3; D unclear. V lost 0 bases, J lost 5 bases, and 18 bases lay in between. Germline V gene data show CDR1 as MNHNS and CDR2 as SASEGT. The CDR3 length is 17 residues. Here the CDR3 reads CASSEAVRRILGDTQYF. CDR3 DNA sequence: TGTGCCAGCAGTGAAGCAGTCAGGAGAATACTTGGAGATACGCAGTATTTT.

J is TRBJ2-7 and V is TRBV6-5, with D possibly matching TRBD1 (6 bases). The CDR3 spans 13 residues. Germline CDR1 and CDR2: MNHEY and SVGAGI. V was shortened by 9 bases and J by 2 bases, with 14 bases between the two germline ends. CDR3 bases: TGTGCCAGTTCTCCACAGGGACCCTACGAGCAGTACTTC. It encodes CASSPQGPYEQYF.

The rearrangement links TRBV7-6 to TRBJ2-1, with D hard to call. Trimming left V 4 bases short and J 5 bases short, with 15 bases between. This CDR3 is built from 15 residues. In germline, CDR1 is SGHVS, CDR2 FNYEAQ. In DNA form, the CDR3 reads TGTGCCAGCAGCTCTCTTGTCAGCGACCACAATGAGCAGTTCTTC. Translation: CASSSLVSDHNEQFF.

This sequence joins TRBV28 and TRBJ1-4; 7 nucleotides align to TRBD1. CDR1 and CDR2 from the germline V gene are MDHEN and SYDVKM. V dropped 5 bases and J dropped 5; count of bases not matched to a gene: 5. This CDR3 comprises 14 residues. The CDR3 loop reads CASSQGVSNEKLFF. Here the CDR3 DNA reads TGTGCCAGCAGTCAGGGGGTATCGAATGAAAAACTGTTTTTT.

This chain uses TRBV18 with TRBJ1-4; D gene uncertain. The CDR3 loop spans 15 amino acids. Per the germline V gene, CDR1 is KGHSH and CDR2 is LQKENI. V lost 1 base and J 6 bases, leaving 12 bases between the germline ends. CDR3 region: CASSPRGSEDEKLFF. The CDR3 DNA is TGTGCCAGCTCACCACGAGGGAGTGAGGATGAAAAACTGTTTTTT. Full variable domain (missing parts from reference TRBV18 and TRBJ1-4): NAGVMQNPRHLVRRRGQEARLRCSPMKGHSHVYWYRQLPEEGLKFMVYLQKENIIDESGMPKERFSAEFPKEGPSILRIQQVVRGDSAAYFCASSPRGSEDEKLFFGSGTQLSVL.

V usage is TRBV5-1 and J usage is TRBJ1-2; 8 nucleotides agree with TRBD1. The ends lost 2 bases at V and 10 bases at J; junction bases unmatched: 7. Germline CDR1 reads SGHRS; CDR2 reads YFSETQ. CDR3 length: 13 amino acids. The CDR3 spells CASSFGQGADYTF. Written as DNA, the CDR3 is TGCGCCAGCAGCTTTGGGCAGGGGGCTGACTACACCTTC.

As for this clone: The junction shows a germline mismatch at one end, possibly a read error. The CDR3 sequence: CASSLLGFRATF. Written as DNA, the CDR3 is TGTGCCAGCAGCTTGTTGGGATTCCGGGCCACGTTT. The V gene is TRBV5-6, the J gene TRBJ1-3, with unresolved D. The CDR3 has 12 amino acids. The germline gives CDR1 SGHDT, CDR2 YYEEEE.

This chain connects TRBV19 to TRBJ2-7; TRBD2 matches at 10 bases. V lost 9 bases and J lost 4; bases outside the gene matches: 12. There are 15 residues in the CDR3. Germline CDR1 LNHDA, CDR2 SQIVND (reference sequence). Here the CDR3 DNA reads TGTGCCAGCAAAGGGTCTAGCGGGAGTATATACGAGCAGTACTTC. It is translated as CASKGSSGSIYEQYF.

The chain recombines TRBV2 with TRBJ1-4; D gene uncertain. The CDR3 length is 14 residues. V shed 2 bases and J shed 1 base, with 5 bases lying between them. Germline CDR1 reads SNHLY; CDR2 reads FYNNEI. CDR3 in DNA: TGTGCCAGCAGTGAATGGCAAACTAATGAAAAACTGTTTTTT. Translated: CASSEWQTNEKLFF. Filled out from reference TRBV2 and TRBJ1-4, the complete variable domain reads EPEVTQTPSHQVTQMGQEVILRCVPISNHLYFYWYRQILGQKVEFLVSFYNNEISEKSEIFDDQFSVERPDGSNFTLKIRSTKLEDSAMYFCASSEWQTNEKLFFGSGTQLSVL.

A single count supports this clone. The V call is TRBV11-2, the J call TRBJ2-7; a possible D gene is TRBD2 (6 bases). V was cut by 5 bases and J by 3 bases, with 20 bases left in between. The germline V gene has CDR1 SGHAT and CDR2 FQNNGV. The CDR3 spans 16 residues. This CDR3 is CASSTMGQGGGYEQYF. The CDR3 coding sequence is TGTGCCAGCAGCACAATGGGGCAGGGAGGAGGCTACGAGCAGTACTTC.

V gene TRBV10-3 combines with J gene TRBJ1-1, with D unclear. The CDR3 totals 11 residues. V was cut by 3 bases and J by 3 bases, with 2 bases left in between. CDR1 and CDR2 (germline): ENHRY, SYGVKD. Here the CDR3 reads CAISDDTEAFF. The CDR3 DNA follows: TGTGCCATCAGTGATGACACTGAAGCTTTCTTT.

The chain links TRBV6-4 to TRBJ2-1; unclear D gene. Trimming shortened V by 0 bases and J by 6 bases, and 9 bases separated the two germline ends. The CDR3 has 14 amino acids. The germline gives CDR1 MRHNA, CDR2 SNTAGT. The CDR3: CASSDSIGSNEQFF. The CDR3, as DNA: TGTGCCAGCAGTGACTCTATAGGGTCCAATGAGCAGTTCTTC.

The chain recombines TRBV13 with TRBJ1-1; a possible D gene is TRBD1 (5 bases). Trimming stripped 2 bases from V and 0 bases from J, with 16 bases between. This CDR3 is 17 amino acids long. The V gene's germline CDR1 is PRHDT and CDR2 FYEKMQ (reference sequence). The CDR3 DNA reads TGTGCCAGCAGCTTATTGATACGGGGACGGCTGAACACTGAAGCTTTCTTT. Amino acid sequence: CASSLLIRGRLNTEAFF. Together with reference TRBV13 and TRBJ1-1, the CDR3 gives the full variable domain: AAGVIQSPRHLIKEKRETATLKCYPIPRHDTVYWYQQGPGQDPQFLISFYEKMQSDKGSIPDRFSAQQFSDYHSELNMSSLELGDSALYFCASSLLIRGRLNTEAFFGQGTRLTVV.

The chain links TRBV5-4 to TRBJ2-6; TRBD1 is a possible D gene (6 bases). This CDR3 contains 18 residues. Trimming took off 0 bases at V and 0 bases at J, with 13 bases between the two ends. CDR1 and CDR2 (germline): SGHNT, YYREEE (reference sequence). CDR3 protein: CASSLVQGSYSGANVLTF. CDR3 DNA sequence: TGTGCCAGCAGCTTGGTCCAGGGGAGTTACTCTGGGGCCAACGTCCTGACTTTC.

The genes are TRBV9 and TRBJ1-1; 7 positions match TRBD1. Germline V gene sequence: CDR1 SGDLS, CDR2 YYNGEE. The length of the CDR3 is 14 residues. V lost 4 bases, J lost 0 bases, and 3 bases stayed unmatched. The CDR3 loop reads CASSRDRVNTEAFF. The CDR3, as DNA: TGTGCCAGCAGCAGAGACAGGGTGAACACTGAAGCTTTCTTT.

The J gene is TRBJ2-5, the V gene TRBV7-9; weak D call: TRBD1 (6 bases). The CDR3 totals 14 residues. Germline V lookup: CDR1 SEHNR, CDR2 FQNEAQ (reference sequence). Deletions cut 4 bases from V and 1 base from J, with 10 bases between. This chain's CDR3 is CASSSWGPQETQYF. The CDR3, as DNA: TGTGCCAGCAGCTCCTGGGGGCCCCAAGAGACCCAGTACTTC.

CDR3 loop: CSAAGQLNTEAFF. CDR3 nucleotides: TGCAGCGCAGCAGGACAGTTGAACACTGAAGCTTTCTTT. V and J are TRBV29-1 and TRBJ1-1; D might be TRBD1 (6 bases). The CDR3 totals 13 residues. V was trimmed by 7 bases and J by 0 bases, leaving 12 bases between them. Germline CDR1 is SQVTM and CDR2 is ANQGSEA. The variable domain in full, with the rest retrieved from reference TRBV29-1 and TRBJ1-1, is SAVISQKPSRDICQRGTSLTIQCQVDSQVTMMFWYRQQPGQSLTLIATANQGSEATYESGFVIDKFPISRPNLTFSTLTVSNMSPEDSSIYLCSAAGQLNTEAFFGQGTRLTVV.

This sequence joins TRBV4-2 and TRBJ2-3; D not certain. The CDR3 runs 12 residues. V dropped 6 bases and J dropped 6 bases, with 10 bases sitting between them. The germline V gene encodes CDR1 LGHNA and CDR2 YNFKEQ. This chain's CDR3 is CASSKIDDTQYF. Here the CDR3 DNA reads TGTGCCAGCAGTAAAATAGATGATACGCAGTATTTT.

J is TRBJ1-5 and V is TRBV6-5; D is uncertain. The length of the CDR3 is 15 residues. The germline gives CDR1 MNHEY, CDR2 SVGAGI. V was pared by 6 bases and J by 6 bases, with 18 bases between. CDR3 in DNA: TGTGCCAGCAGCCCCGAAGTATCTTCGAGTCAGCCCCAGCATTTT. Its translation is CASSPEVSSSQPQHF.

V gene TRBV10-2 combines with J gene TRBJ1-3; D gene uncertain. The CDR3 covers 15 residues. From germline, CDR1 is WSHSY and CDR2 SAAADI. V shed 6 bases and J shed 0 bases, with 12 bases lying between them. The CDR3: CASRPELLSGNTIYF. CDR3 sequence (DNA): TGCGCCAGCAGACCCGAACTGCTCTCTGGAAACACCATATATTTT.